This TCR beta chain stems from a study of blood T cells in healthy people across ages. A sample-barcoded 5' primer and a J-beta primer mix were used in a second PCR of about 7 to 11 cycles. TCRdb re-analysed the 5' RACE reads in MiXCR, keeping a single row per CDR3 protein. The sample contains approximately 850,000 distinct CDR3 sequences, more than 45% of which appear only once. The germline V gene encodes CDR1 MDHEN and CDR2 SYDVKM. The CDR3 is 14 residues long. Trimming removed 7 bases from V and 2 bases from J, with 15 bases in between. Sequenced input: blood. This chain uses TRBV28 with TRBJ2-7; no firm D call. This TCR came from a man aged 25 to 40 in good health. The CDR3 nucleotides are TGTGCCAGCATGCCGAGCCTTGTAACCTACGAGCAGTACTTC. Its translation is CASMPSLVTYEQYF.